What follows are 20 T cell receptor beta chains derived from one specimen sequenced in a study of blood T cell repertoires in COVID-19. Profiling relied on immunoSEQ multiplex PCR, and the TCRdb table lists in-frame clones only, not all of them. The sample lists approximately 200,000 clones; 65% to 90% were seen once. Sequenced: PBMCs or T cells enriched from blood (not recorded which). The receptors shown here come from a man aged 40-50 years who had recovered from COVID-19.

This clone was seen just once. J is TRBJ1-4 and V is TRBV12-3 or TRBV12-4, with unresolved D. Trimming removed 4 bases from V and 5 bases from J, with 8 bases in between. The CDR3 covers 13 residues. The DNA of the CDR3 is TGTGCCAGCAGTTCGCAGGCGAATGAAAAACTGTTTTTT. This gives the protein CASSSQANEKLFF.

This chain connects TRBV27 to TRBJ1-1; D may be TRBD1 (5 bases). Per the germline V gene, CDR1 is MNHEY and CDR2 is SMNVEV (reference sequence). The CDR3 is 15 residues long. V lost 2 bases and J 0 bases, leaving 10 bases between the germline ends. This CDR3 reads CASSLVGQMNTEAFF. CDR3 nucleotides: TGTGCCAGCAGTTTAGTGGGGCAGATGAACACTGAAGCTTTCTTT.

To note about this clone: Mismatch with germline at one junction end may stem from a read error. CDR3 nucleotides: TGTGCCAGCAGTGTTGTTGGTGAGCTAACTGAAGCTTTTTTT. Encoded protein: CASSVVGELTEAFF. This chain uses TRBV2 with TRBJ1-1, with D unclear. The germline CDR1 and CDR2 sequences are SNHLY and FYNNEI. This CDR3 is built from 14 residues. Drawing the rest from reference TRBV2 and TRBJ1-1, the complete variable domain is EPEVTQTPSHQVTQMGQEVILRCVPISNHLYFYWYRQILGQKVEFLVSFYNNEISEKSEIFDDQFSVERPDGSNFTLKIRSTKLEDSAMYFCASSVVGELTEAFFGQGTRLTVV.

V usage is TRBV6-5 and J usage is TRBJ1-5; no clear D. Germline CDR1 is MNHEY and CDR2 is SVGAGI. The CDR3 contains 14 residues. V lost 5 bases and J lost 2, with 10 bases in between. CDR3 coding DNA: TGTGCCAGCAGTCCGGTTCAGGGCAATCAGCCCCAGCATTTT. Amino acids: CASSPVQGNQPQHF.

The chain uses TRBV19 and TRBJ2-7; 10 bases map to TRBD1. The CDR3 runs 15 residues. The germline gives CDR1 LNHDA, CDR2 SQIVND (reference sequence). J was trimmed by 4 bases and V by 6 bases; bases with no gene match: 9. The DNA for the CDR3 is TGTGCCAGTAGCGCGACAGGGGGCCTTCCATACGAGCAGTACGTC. Translated, it gives CASSATGGLPYEQYV.

The chain combines TRBV27 with TRBJ2-5, with a weak D call TRBD2 (6 bases). From germline, CDR1 is MNHEY and CDR2 SMNVEV (reference sequence). The V end lost 2 bases, the J end lost 0 bases, and 7 bases lay between the germline ends. The CDR3 has 14 residues. CDR3 residues: CASSLGGYQETQYF. The CDR3 DNA reads as TGTGCCAGCAGTTTAGGGGGGTACCAAGAGACCCAGTACTTC.

Only one count was recorded for this clone. The rearrangement uses TRBV28 and TRBJ1-6, with D possibly TRBD1 on 6 matching bases. The CDR3 is 18 amino acids. V lost 5 bases, J lost 0 bases, and 17 bases lay in between. In germline, CDR1 is MDHEN, CDR2 SYDVKM. In DNA, the CDR3 is TGTGCCAGCAGTCCCTTGACAGGTCCGAGCTCCTATAATTCACCCCTCCACTTT. This sequence encodes CASSPLTGPSSYNSPLHF.

This clone was seen a few times. The chain combines TRBV7-9 with TRBJ1-1; the match to TRBD1 covers 9 bases. V lost 5 bases and J lost 11; bases outside the gene matches: 12. The germline V gene has CDR1 SEHNR and CDR2 FQNEAQ (reference sequence). This CDR3 contains 14 residues. CDR3 nucleotides: TGTGCCAGCAGCCCTCGGGACAGGGACTTCGATGCTTTCTTT. Translating gives CASSPRDRDFDAFF.

There are a few counts of this clone. The chain couples TRBV6-2 or TRBV6-3 to TRBJ2-1; D is perhaps TRBD2 (5 bases). V dropped 6 bases and J dropped 9 bases, with 12 bases sitting between them. This CDR3 spans 12 amino acids. Germline lookup yields CDR1 MNHEY and CDR2 SVGEGT. The CDR3 spells CASSRGFGEQFF. In nucleotides, the CDR3 is TGTGCCAGCAGCCGAGGGTTCGGTGAGCAGTTCTTC.

Written as DNA, the CDR3 is TGTGCCAGCAGCCCGCTTCCGACTAGCGGGAGGGACTACAATGAGCAGTTCTTC. It translates to CASSPLPTSGRDYNEQFF. The chain combines TRBV7-3 with TRBJ2-1, with 14 bases lining up with TRBD2. CDR3 length equals 18 residues. Per the germline V gene, CDR1 is SGHTA and CDR2 is FQGTGA. Trimming cost V 5 bases and J 3 bases; bases outside gene matches: 9.

The chain carries TRBV7-3 and TRBJ1-5; D is unclear. Germline assignment: CDR1 SGHTA and CDR2 FQGTGA. V lost 4 bases and J 0 bases, leaving 22 bases between the germline ends. The CDR3 loop spans 19 amino acids. The CDR3 nucleotides read TGTGCCAGCAGCTCACCCCCTTTACTCCTATCCACTAGCAATCAGCCCCAGCATTTT. Translated, it gives CASSSPPLLLSTSNQPQHF. Full variable domain (missing parts from reference TRBV7-3 and TRBJ1-5): GAGVSQTPSNKVTEKGKYVELRCDPISGHTALYWYRQSLGQGPEFLIYFQGTGAADDSGLPNDRFFAVRPEGSVSTLKIQRTERGDSAVYLCASSSPPLLLSTSNQPQHFGDGTRLSIL.

This clone was seen just once. The chain uses TRBV4-1 and TRBJ1-6; D remains unclear. The germline gives CDR1 MGHRA, CDR2 YSYEKL. This CDR3 has 18 amino acids. Between the trimmed V and J ends, which lost 0 bases and 7 bases, there was a span of 19 bases. The CDR3 DNA sequence: TGCGCCAGCAGCCAAGATTACACTTCGGGAGTCGGGAATTCACCCCTCCACTTT. Translation: CASSQDYTSGVGNSPLHF.

The J gene is TRBJ1-5, the V gene TRBV30; 9 bases line up with TRBD1. Germline V gene data show CDR1 as GTSNPN and CDR2 as SVGIG (reference sequence). Germline trimming cut 7 bases from V and 9 bases from J; bases unmatched to any gene: 16. This CDR3 comprises 15 residues. CDR3 bases: TGTGCCTCGGGAGGACAGGGGCGGCAATGGGGGCCCCAGCATTTT. Protein product: CASGGQGRQWGPQHF.

The J gene is TRBJ1-1, the V gene TRBV9, with a possible D match to TRBD1 (5 bases). V lost 0 bases, J lost 4 bases, and 13 bases lay in between. The CDR3 is made up of 15 amino acids. Germline V gene lookup returns CDR1 SGDLS and CDR2 YYNGEE. The chain's CDR3 is CASSVVAGIGTEAFF. The CDR3 DNA sequence: TGTGCCAGCAGCGTAGTCGCAGGGATCGGCACTGAAGCTTTCTTT. The full variable domain, its missing parts supplied by reference TRBV9 and TRBJ1-1, is DSGVTQTPKHLITATGQRVTLRCSPRSGDLSVYWYQQSLDQGLQFLIQYYNGEERAKGNILERFSAQQFPDLHSELNLSSLELGDSALYFCASSVVAGIGTEAFFGQGTRLTVV.

This clone has ten or more counts. CDR3 region: CASSLGNSYNEQFF. The CDR3, as DNA: TGCGCCAGCAGTCTCGGGAACTCCTACAATGAGCAGTTCTTC. The V and J genes are TRBV5-1 and TRBJ2-1, with D perhaps TRBD2 (5 bases). The V gene lost 5 bases and the J gene lost 0 bases, with 9 bases spanning the gap. Germline V gene lookup returns CDR1 SGHRS and CDR2 YFSETQ. The CDR3 length is 14 residues.

This chain links TRBV3-1 (or the pseudogene TRBV3-2) with TRBJ1-1; TRBD1 might be the D (5 bases). V was clipped by 0 bases and J by 1 base, with 12 bases between them. The CDR3 is 16 residues long. Germline CDR1 reads LGHDT; CDR2 reads YNNKEL (reference sequence). CDR3 in DNA: TGTGCCAGCAGCCAAGATGGGCGGGGCGCGAACACTGAAGCTTTCTTT. This sequence encodes CASSQDGRGANTEAFF.

The chain has TRBV24-1 and TRBJ2-2; 8 nucleotides match TRBD1. The CDR3 totals 18 residues. V gave up 4 bases and J gave up 4 bases; unmatched junction bases: 13. In germline, CDR1 is KGHDR, CDR2 SFDVKD. This CDR3 is CATSDLGQGQSATGELFF. The CDR3 bases are TGTGCCACCAGTGACCTCGGACAGGGCCAGTCGGCCACCGGGGAGCTGTTTTTT.

The chain is built from TRBV10-3 and TRBJ1-2, with D uncertain. CDR3 length: 13 amino acids. Per the germline V gene, CDR1 is ENHRY and CDR2 is SYGVKD. V lost 0 bases, J lost 8 bases, and 10 bases lay in between. CDR3 DNA sequence: TGTGCCATCAGTGAGTCTCGGGGTGAGGGCTACACCTTC. It translates to CAISESRGEGYTF.

This chain connects TRBV4-3 to TRBJ1-5; TRBD1 aligns across 7 bases. Trimming at V came to 0 bases and at J to 5 bases, leaving 7 bases not matched to a gene. The germline gives CDR1 LGHNA, CDR2 YSLEER. The CDR3 covers 16 residues. DNA of the CDR3: TGCGCCAGCAGCCAAGATCCGCAGGGGGGATATCAGCCCCAGCATTTT. This gives the protein CASSQDPQGGYQPQHF.

V usage is TRBV30 and J usage is TRBJ2-7; D might be TRBD1 (5 bases). The CDR3 extends over 13 amino acids. V lost 2 bases and J 0 bases, leaving 8 bases between the germline ends. Germline V gene lookup returns CDR1 GTSNPN and CDR2 SVGIG (reference sequence). CDR3 sequence: CAWSTTGSYEQYV. The CDR3 nucleotides read TGTGCCTGGAGTACTACAGGCTCCTACGAGCAGTACGTC.